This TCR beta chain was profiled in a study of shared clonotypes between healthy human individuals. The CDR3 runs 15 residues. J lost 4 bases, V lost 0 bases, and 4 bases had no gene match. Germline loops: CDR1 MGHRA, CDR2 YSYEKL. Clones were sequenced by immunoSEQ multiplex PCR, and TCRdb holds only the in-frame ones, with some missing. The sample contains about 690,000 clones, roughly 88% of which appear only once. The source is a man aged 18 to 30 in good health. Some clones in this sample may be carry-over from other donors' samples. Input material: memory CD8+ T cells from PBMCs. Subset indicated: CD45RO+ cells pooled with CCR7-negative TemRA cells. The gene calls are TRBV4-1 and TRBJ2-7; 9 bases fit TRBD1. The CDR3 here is CASSQDLGTGYEQYF. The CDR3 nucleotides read TGCGCCAGCAGCCAAGATTTGGGGACAGGGTACGAGCAGTACTTC.